The clone carrying this T cell receptor (beta chain) was counted many times. Its antigen is still unknown. This record comes from a study of identical twins. Study outcomes and limitations: In monozygotic twins, models underestimated the sharing of out-of-frame TCR alpha. Out-of-frame alpha sequences shared between twins exhibited an excess of low generation probability.

Trimming pared 3 bases from V and 8 bases from J, leaving 17 bases between. Per the germline V gene, CDR1 is MNHNS and CDR2 is SASEGT. This CDR3 has 15 amino acids. TCRdb passed the 5' RACE reads through MiXCR, listing each CDR3 protein once. This sample has about 700,000 distinct CDR3 sequences, with 5.5% to 6.5% found just once. The clonotype comes from a man aged 18 to 30 in good health. The chain is built from TRBV6-1 and TRBJ2-1; TRBD1 is a possible D gene (7 bases). Sequences were obtained from naive T cells sorted from blood. CDR3 nucleotides: TGTGCCAGCAGTGAGCGGGGACAGAGTAGGGATGAGCAGTTCTTC. Its protein product is CASSERGQSRDEQFF.